Following are 31 T cell receptor beta chains from one sample sequenced in a study of T cells of healthy individuals. In TCRdb, the 5' RACE reads were re-called with MiXCR into one record per CDR3 protein. The top ten clones hold 6.2% of a sample with some 100,000 distinct CDR3 sequences, approximately 15% of them seen once. The receptors come from a human donor in good health.

This chain uses TRBV28 with TRBJ1-5, with D possibly being TRBD1 (5 bases). Per the germline V gene, CDR1 is MDHEN and CDR2 is SYDVKM. V lost 2 bases and J 5 bases, leaving 13 bases between the germline ends. This CDR3 has 15 residues. The CDR3: CASSLGRQGDQPQHF. CDR3 nucleotide sequence: TGTGCCAGCAGTTTAGGGCGGCAGGGAGATCAGCCCCAGCATTTT. Complete variable domain (other parts from reference TRBV28 and TRBJ1-5): DVKVTQSSRYLVKRTGEKVFLECVQDMDHENMFWYRQDPGLGLRLIYFSYDVKMKEKGDIPEGYSVSREKKERFSLILESASTNQTSMYLCASSLGRQGDQPQHFGDGTRLSIL.

The V gene is TRBV11-2, the J gene TRBJ2-1; 10 bases line up with TRBD2. The V gene end was trimmed by 6 bases and the J gene end by 2 bases; junction bases not matched to a gene: 7. There are 16 residues in the CDR3. CDR1 and CDR2 from the germline V gene are SGHAT and FQNNGV. This chain's CDR3 is CASSPRAGGTYNEQFF. CDR3 nucleotides: TGTGCCAGCAGTCCCCGAGCGGGGGGGACCTACAATGAGCAGTTCTTC.

This clonotype was picked up a small number of times. V usage is TRBV7-6 and J usage is TRBJ1-1; 8 positions match TRBD1. CDR1 is SGHVS and CDR2 is FNYEAQ in the germline V gene. The length of the CDR3 is 14 residues. V lost 5 bases to trimming and J lost 6 bases; unmatched junction nucleotides: 8. The CDR3 DNA is TGTGCCAGCAGCCTAAGGACAGGGAAGGCTGAAGCTTTCTTT. Encoded protein: CASSLRTGKAEAFF.

This clonotype was observed a handful of times. The V gene is TRBV7-6, the J gene TRBJ2-1; D unclear. The CDR3 extends over 16 amino acids. Trimming took 0 bases from V and 7 from J, leaving 16 bases between them. CDR1 and CDR2 (germline): SGHVS, FNYEAQ. The CDR3 region is CASSLAPLAPLNEQFF. The CDR3 nucleotides are TGTGCCAGCAGCTTAGCGCCCTTAGCACCCTTGAATGAGCAGTTCTTC.

The chain links TRBV20-1 to TRBJ2-7, with 8 positions matching TRBD2. The germline CDR1 and CDR2 sequences are DFQATT and SNEGSKA (reference sequence). The CDR3 length is 13 residues. With 3 bases clipped from V and 7 bases from J, the junction kept 8 bases outside the gene matches. The CDR3 region is CSASREGPREQYF. The CDR3 DNA reads TGCAGTGCTAGTCGGGAGGGCCCTAGGGAGCAGTACTTC.

The chain has TRBV7-3 and TRBJ2-1; 7 positions match TRBD2. This CDR3 spans 12 amino acids. Germline lookup yields CDR1 SGHTA and CDR2 FQGTGA. J was trimmed by 12 bases and V by 4 bases; bases with no gene match: 6. The CDR3 DNA is TGTGCCAGCAGCTCGCCGGGACTACCGCAGTTCTTC. Translation: CASSSPGLPQFF.

This clonotype was counted between two and nine times. V and J are TRBV10-3 and TRBJ1-3, with D possibly matching TRBD1 (5 bases). V lost 2 bases, J lost 2 bases, and 10 bases lay in between. The CDR3 is 15 amino acids. CDR1 and CDR2 (germline): ENHRY, SYGVKD. The CDR3 DNA follows: TGTGCCATCAGTGAGAATACAGGAGCTGGAAACACCATATATTTT. This translates into CAISENTGAGNTIYF.

A few counts support this clonotype. This chain connects TRBV4-1 to TRBJ2-7; no clear D gene. The CDR3 has 14 amino acids. Trimming removed 0 bases at V and 4 bases at J, with 10 bases between. The germline V gene has CDR1 MGHRA and CDR2 YSYEKL. CDR3 residues: CASSQDVQTYEQYF. The DNA of the CDR3 is TGCGCCAGCAGCCAAGACGTTCAGACTTACGAGCAGTACTTC.

A few counts support this clonotype. This chain joins TRBV6-2 or TRBV6-3 and TRBJ2-2, with TRBD1 as a possible D gene (5 bases). Germline CDR1 MNHEY, CDR2 SVGEGT. The CDR3 is 13 residues long. Trimming took 7 bases from V and 8 from J, leaving 14 bases between them. CDR3 DNA: TGTGCCAGCAACCCCAGGGCCACTGGGGAGCTGTTTTTT. Its translation is CASNPRATGELFF.

V usage is TRBV5-1 and J usage is TRBJ2-6; D gene unclear. The CDR3 extends over 13 amino acids. Deletions cut 5 bases from V and 1 base from J, with 4 bases between. CDR1 SGHRS and CDR2 YFSETQ come from the germline V gene. CDR3 nucleotides: TGCGCCAGCAGGTTGTCTGGGGCCAACGTCCTGACTTTC. It yields the protein CASRLSGANVLTF.

This clonotype was counted many times. The J gene is TRBJ1-1, the V gene TRBV5-1; TRBD1 matches 7 bases. CDR1 is SGHRS, CDR2 YFSETQ, per germline. V was clipped by 4 bases and J by 1 base; unmatched bases: 1. The length of the CDR3 is 13 residues. CDR3 DNA: TGCGCCAGCAGCCGGACAGGGAACACTGAAGCTTTCTTT. Its translation is CASSRTGNTEAFF.

This clonotype came up a few times. V usage is TRBV7-9 and J usage is TRBJ2-3; no clear D. Trimming pared 5 bases from V and 0 bases from J, leaving 3 bases between. Germline V CDR1 and CDR2: SEHNR, FQNEAQ (reference sequence). This CDR3 is built from 12 residues. The CDR3 nucleotides read TGTGCCAGCAGCCGTAGCACAGATACGCAGTATTTT. Amino acid sequence: CASSRSTDTQYF.

This chain joins TRBV19 and TRBJ2-1, with D possibly matching TRBD2 (5 bases). Germline CDR1 reads LNHDA; CDR2 reads SQIVND (reference sequence). V lost 8 bases and J lost 0, with 14 bases in between. This CDR3 contains 15 residues. The CDR3 region is CASGGGPSSYNEQFF. The CDR3 DNA sequence: TGTGCCAGTGGAGGCGGACCGAGCTCCTACAATGAGCAGTTCTTC.

This sequence joins TRBV19 and TRBJ2-5; D is ambiguous. This CDR3 comprises 14 residues. Germline V gene sequence: CDR1 LNHDA, CDR2 SQIVND (reference sequence). Between the trimmed V and J ends, which lost 3 bases and 4 bases, there was a span of 12 bases. The CDR3 region is CASSIGNNGETQYF. CDR3 nucleotides: TGTGCCAGTAGTATTGGCAACAATGGAGAGACCCAGTACTTC.

This clonotype was seen at least ten times. V gene TRBV28 combines with J gene TRBJ2-7; D ambiguous. CDR1 is MDHEN, CDR2 SYDVKM, per germline. The CDR3 length is 17 residues. Trimming shortened V by 7 bases and J by 0 bases, and 22 bases separated the two germline ends. CDR3 DNA sequence: TGTGCCAGCACCAGTTTACGGGCCTTCGAGCTCTCCTACGAGCAGTACTTC. This sequence encodes CASTSLRAFELSYEQYF.

The chain is built from TRBV13 and TRBJ2-7, with a tentative D call TRBD2 (5 bases). The CDR3 is 16 residues long. CDR1 and CDR2 from the germline V gene are PRHDT and FYEKMQ (reference sequence). V was clipped by 0 bases and J by 2 bases, with 14 bases between them. CDR3 loop: CASSLGTAASPYEQYF. In nucleotides, the CDR3 is TGTGCCAGCAGCTTAGGAACGGCCGCTAGCCCCTACGAGCAGTACTTC.

CDR3 sequence (DNA): TGTGCCAGCAGTGAAGACCCCCAGAGTTTGTTTAGCAATCAGCCCCAGCATTTT. Protein sequence: CASSEDPQSLFSNQPQHF. The chain is built from TRBV2 and TRBJ1-5, with D unclear. From germline, CDR1 is SNHLY and CDR2 FYNNEI. The CDR3 has 18 residues. V shed 1 base and J shed 0 bases, with 16 bases lying between them.

A few counts support this clonotype. The chain recombines TRBV4-1 with TRBJ2-7; TRBD1 aligns across 9 bases. Looked up from germline, CDR1 is MGHRA and CDR2 is YSYEKL. Trimming at V came to 2 bases and at J to 4 bases, leaving 3 bases not matched to a gene. The CDR3 has 14 residues. The CDR3 DNA sequence: TGCGCCAGCAGCCAAACAGGGGGCGGGTACGAGCAGTACTTC. Translated, it gives CASSQTGGGYEQYF.

This clonotype was seen a few times. The chain joins TRBV21-1 to TRBJ2-7; the table's D gene call, TRBD1, was not cross checked with the DNA. TRBV21-1 is listed as a pseudogene. The CDR3 totals 16 residues. The CDR3 coding sequence is TGTGCCAGCAGCAACACTCCGGGGACAGGGACCCACGAGCAGTACTTC. It is translated as CASSNTPGTGTHEQYF.

The table lists this clonotype with a few counts. The chain joins TRBV6-5 to TRBJ1-1; D is uncertain. The CDR3 loop spans 16 amino acids. The V and J ends lost 0 bases and 6 bases respectively, with 17 bases between them. From germline, CDR1 is MNHEY and CDR2 SVGAGI. The CDR3 sequence: CASSYSKAAETPEAFF. The DNA of the CDR3 is TGTGCCAGCAGTTACTCGAAAGCTGCGGAGACCCCTGAAGCTTTCTTT.

This clonotype was found a few times. The chain uses TRBV9 and TRBJ2-3, with TRBD1 matching over 8 bases. Germline lookup yields CDR1 SGDLS and CDR2 YYNGEE. Germline trimming cut 3 bases from V and 8 bases from J; bases unmatched to any gene: 8. This CDR3 region has 14 residues. The CDR3 DNA reads TGTGCCAGCAGCGGGACAGGGACAATAGGTACGCAGTATTTT. Translation: CASSGTGTIGTQYF.

This clonotype has a handful of counts. The V and J genes are TRBV6-5 and TRBJ2-2, with 8 bases that match TRBD1. Germline CDR1 and CDR2: MNHEY and SVGAGI. J was trimmed by 3 bases and V by 6 bases; bases with no gene match: 6. The CDR3 consists of 15 residues. The CDR3 region has the DNA TGTGCCAGCAGAAAACAGGGGGTGTACACCGGGGAGCTGTTTTTT. Translated: CASRKQGVYTGELFF.

This clonotype showed up just a few times. This chain connects TRBV27 to TRBJ1-5; perhaps TRBD1 as D (6 bases). The V end lost 6 bases, the J end lost 1 base, and 10 bases lay between the germline ends. The CDR3 is made up of 14 amino acids. Germline V gene lookup returns CDR1 MNHEY and CDR2 SMNVEV (reference sequence). The CDR3 bases are TGTGCCAGCAGGGACAGACAGAGCAATCAGCCCCAGCATTTT. Amino acids: CASRDRQSNQPQHF.

This clonotype was detected ten times or more. The genes are TRBV28 and TRBJ1-1, with 7 bases lining up with TRBD1. Germline V CDR1 and CDR2: MDHEN, SYDVKM. This CDR3 has 16 amino acids. J gave up 1 base and V 5 bases, and 10 bases lay outside the gene matches. CDR3 nucleotides: TGTGCCAGCAGTCTGGGGACAGAATATCCGAACACTGAAGCTTTCTTT. Translation: CASSLGTEYPNTEAFF.

V and J are TRBV7-2 and TRBJ2-3; no reliable D call. CDR3 length: 14 amino acids. Germline loops: CDR1 SGHTA, CDR2 FQGNSA. Between the trimmed V and J ends, which lost 7 bases and 1 base, there was a span of 12 bases. The CDR3 is CASTPSIRTDTQYF. CDR3 DNA sequence: TGTGCCAGCACCCCGAGTATCCGCACAGATACGCAGTATTTT.

The chain combines TRBV7-9 with TRBJ2-1, with TRBD2 identical over 8 bases. The CDR3 has 17 amino acids. The V gene end was trimmed by 5 bases and the J gene end by 10 bases; junction bases not matched to a gene: 19. CDR1 and CDR2 from the germline V gene are SEHNR and FQNEAQ (reference sequence). The CDR3 is CASSPGVGVAGRGEQFF. DNA of the CDR3: TGTGCCAGCAGCCCAGGGGTTGGGGTAGCGGGAAGAGGCGAGCAGTTCTTC. The full variable domain, with the rest looked up from reference TRBV7-9 and TRBJ2-1, is DTGVSQNPRHKITKRGQNVTFRCDPISEHNRLYWYRQTLGQGPEFLTYFQNEAQLEKSRLLSDRFSAERPKGSFSTLEIQRTEQGDSAMYLCASSPGVGVAGRGEQFFGPGTRLTVL.

In its sample, this clonotype was seen a few times. The chain links TRBV7-9 to TRBJ2-7, with D hard to call. The germline CDR1 and CDR2 sequences are SEHNR and FQNEAQ (reference sequence). Trimming shortened V by 4 bases and J by 0 bases, and 16 bases separated the two germline ends. This CDR3 is built from 16 residues. The CDR3 nucleotides are TGTGCCAGCAGCTCCACCGCGGACCCGAGCTCCTACGAGCAGTACTTC. This translates into CASSSTADPSSYEQYF. Based on the CDR3 plus reference TRBV7-9 and TRBJ2-7, the full variable domain is DTGVSQNPRHKITKRGQNVTFRCDPISEHNRLYWYRQTLGQGPEFLTYFQNEAQLEKSRLLSDRFSAERPKGSFSTLEIQRTEQGDSAMYLCASSSTADPSSYEQYFGPGTRLTVT.

The chain joins TRBV5-1 to TRBJ2-2; D ambiguous. The V end was cut by 0 bases, the J end by 0 bases, with 9 bases between. Germline CDR1 is SGHRS and CDR2 is YFSETQ. The CDR3 consists of 16 residues. CDR3 in DNA: TGCGCCAGCAGCTTGGTGGCCCTCGCGAACACCGGGGAGCTGTTTTTT. Translation gives CASSLVALANTGELFF.

V is TRBV7-7 and J is TRBJ2-1; D is ambiguous. V was pared by 5 bases and J by 10 bases, with 15 bases between. This CDR3 is built from 13 residues. The germline V gene has CDR1 SSHAT and CDR2 FNYEAQ (reference sequence). The CDR3 DNA reads TGTGCCAGCAGCCTAACTGACTCAGGAGAGCAGTTCTTC. As protein: CASSLTDSGEQFF.

This clonotype was seen more than once but under ten times. The DNA for the CDR3 is TGTGCCAGCAGCCGACCGGGACTTCGGGACGAGCAGTACTTC. It codes for CASSRPGLRDEQYF. The rearrangement links TRBV4-2 to TRBJ2-7, with D maybe TRBD2 (6 bases). The germline V gene encodes CDR1 LGHNA and CDR2 YNFKEQ. Trimming took 4 bases from V and 5 from J, leaving 15 bases between them. The CDR3 is made up of 14 amino acids.

This clonotype came up many times. The rearrangement links TRBV13 to TRBJ1-2; tentative D call: TRBD1 (5 bases). CDR1 and CDR2 (germline): PRHDT, FYEKMQ (reference sequence). This CDR3 is built from 17 residues. Trimming removed 2 bases at V and 4 bases at J, with 20 bases between. As DNA, the CDR3 is TGTGCCAGCAGCTTAAGTCGACGGCCGGGGCGGACCTATGGCTACACCTTC. Protein: CASSLSRRPGRTYGYTF.